A single sample gave rise to the 22 T cell receptor beta chains below, sequenced in a study of blood T cell repertoires in COVID-19. The protocol was immunoSEQ multiplex PCR, while the TCRdb copy is restricted to in-frame clones and leaves out a portion. The sample shows 250,000 to 350,000 clones, 85% to 90% of them seen only once. Sequenced: peripheral blood. These TCRs come from a woman aged 25-40 years with COVID-19, enrolled during active disease.

This clone has only a few counts. This rearrangement joins TRBV7-8 to TRBJ1-1; 12 bases fit TRBD1. Germline assignment: CDR1 SGHVS and CDR2 FQNEAQ. The CDR3 has 14 amino acids. The DNA of the CDR3 is TGTGGCCTGGGGACAGGGGGCGCCGGCACTGAAGCTTTCTTT. As protein: CGLGTGGAGTEAFF. Variable domain in full (rest from reference TRBV7-8 and TRBJ1-1): GAGVSQSPRYKVAKRGQDVALRCDPISGHVSLFWYQQALGQGPEFLTYFQNEAQLDKSGLPSDRFFAERPEGSVSTLKIQRTQQEDSAVYLCGLGTGGAGTEAFFGQGTRLTVV.

The V gene is TRBV13, the J gene TRBJ2-4, with 13 bases identical to TRBD2. The CDR3 totals 17 residues. Germline values: CDR1 PRHDT, CDR2 FYEKMQ (reference sequence). With V trimmed by 0 bases and J by 3 bases, 2 bases remained unmatched. In DNA, the CDR3 is TGTGCCAGCAGCTTAGGAGGGACTAGCGGGGACAAAAACATTCAGTACTTC. It translates to CASSLGGTSGDKNIQYF.

The rearrangement joins TRBV5-1 to TRBJ2-7; tentative D call: TRBD1 (5 bases). V was trimmed by 7 bases and J by 4 bases, leaving 12 bases between them. Germline CDR1 SGHRS, CDR2 YFSETQ. This CDR3 has 12 residues. The CDR3 coding sequence is TGCGCCAGCGGTAAGGGGCCGTACGAGCAGTACTTC. It translates to CASGKGPYEQYF.

The chain links TRBV5-4 to TRBJ2-3; 9 positions match TRBD1. V was clipped by 4 bases and J by 2 bases; unmatched bases: 11. Germline assignment: CDR1 SGHNT and CDR2 YYREEE (reference sequence). This CDR3 spans 17 amino acids. Here the CDR3 reads CASSVPGTGIHTDTQYF. The CDR3 DNA sequence: TGTGCCAGCAGCGTCCCCGGGACAGGGATTCACACAGATACGCAGTATTTT.

This clone was observed many times. The chain has TRBV19 and TRBJ1-5, with 7 bases lining up with TRBD1. This CDR3 comprises 17 residues. Germline values: CDR1 LNHDA, CDR2 SQIVND (reference sequence). The V gene end was trimmed by 2 bases and the J gene end by 1 base; junction bases not matched to a gene: 8. The CDR3 bases are TGTGCCAGTAGTATAAATCGACAGGGAGGAAGCAATCAGCCCCAGCATTTT. Its translation: CASSINRQGGSNQPQHF.

The chain combines TRBV29-1 with TRBJ1-1; D not certain. The ends were cut back, 7 bases at V and 7 bases at J, with 22 bases in the middle. The CDR3 runs 14 residues. Per the germline V gene, CDR1 is SQVTM and CDR2 is ANQGSEA. Written as DNA, the CDR3 is TGCAGCGCCGGTGATCGGATAATGTCGGGTGAAGCTTTCTTT. This translates into CSAGDRIMSGEAFF.

The chain links TRBV5-1 to TRBJ2-7, with D perhaps matching TRBD1 (5 bases). This CDR3 contains 15 residues. Deletions cut 4 bases from V and 2 bases from J, with 16 bases between. CDR1 and CDR2 from the germline V gene are SGHRS and YFSETQ. The CDR3 region is CASSLEQGKTYEQYF. As DNA, the CDR3 is TGCGCCAGCAGCCTGGAGCAGGGAAAAACCTACGAGCAGTACTTC. The variable domain in full, completed from reference TRBV5-1 and TRBJ2-7, reads KAGVTQTPRYLIKTRGQQVTLSCSPISGHRSVSWYQQTPGQGLQFLFEYFSETQRNKGNFPGRFSGRQFSNSRSEMNVSTLELGDSALYLCASSLEQGKTYEQYFGPGTRLTVT.

The chain combines TRBV12-5 with TRBJ1-2; maybe TRBD1 (5 bases). The V gene's germline CDR1 is LGHNT and CDR2 FRNRAP. The CDR3 loop spans 16 amino acids. Trimming removed 6 bases from V and 10 bases from J, with 27 bases in between. The DNA for the CDR3 is TGTGCTAGTGGCCTCTACCCGACAGCGGGTAGAGAGGCCTACACCTTC. Its protein product is CASGLYPTAGREAYTF.

The rearrangement links TRBV28 to TRBJ1-2; 7 bases map to TRBD1. Germline values: CDR1 MDHEN, CDR2 SYDVKM. This CDR3 region has 13 residues. Germline trimming cut 5 bases from V and 9 bases from J; bases unmatched to any gene: 9. The CDR3 region has the DNA TGTGCCAGCAGTATGGACAGGCCCTTGAGCTACACCTTC. It encodes CASSMDRPLSYTF.

The V gene is TRBV6-5, the J gene TRBJ1-2; possibly TRBD1 for D (6 bases). There are 15 residues in the CDR3. Trimming took 0 bases from V and 4 from J, leaving 12 bases between them. Per germline, CDR1 MNHEY and CDR2 SVGAGI. The CDR3 sequence: CASSYSNRVGYGYTF. In DNA, the CDR3 is TGTGCCAGCAGTTACTCTAACAGGGTAGGCTATGGCTACACCTTC.

The rearrangement uses TRBV9 and TRBJ1-1, with 8 bases identical to TRBD1. V gave up 3 bases and J gave up 4 bases; unmatched junction bases: 2. Per germline, CDR1 SGDLS and CDR2 YYNGEE. The CDR3 sequence is 13 residues long. In DNA, the CDR3 is TGTGCCAGCAGCGCCACAGGGGGCACTGAAGCTTTCTTT. This gives the protein CASSATGGTEAFF. Drawing the rest from reference TRBV9 and TRBJ1-1, the complete variable domain is DSGVTQTPKHLITATGQRVTLRCSPRSGDLSVYWYQQSLDQGLQFLIQYYNGEERAKGNILERFSAQQFPDLHSELNLSSLELGDSALYFCASSATGGTEAFFGQGTRLTVV.

The chain couples TRBV28 to TRBJ2-7; possibly TRBD1 for D (6 bases). The germline V and J ends were trimmed by 0 bases and 4 bases, with 7 bases remaining between them. The CDR3 runs 13 residues. The germline gives CDR1 MDHEN, CDR2 SYDVKM. The CDR3 protein is CASSLWGAYEQYF. The CDR3 DNA follows: TGTGCCAGCAGTTTATGGGGGGCGTACGAGCAGTACTTC.

V and J are TRBV19 and TRBJ2-6; 7 bases are a match to TRBD1. CDR3 length: 15 residues. CDR1 is LNHDA, CDR2 SQIVND, per germline (reference sequence). Trimming removed 3 bases from V and 2 bases from J; junction bases left unmatched: 1. Here the CDR3 reads CASSMQGAGANVLTF. The CDR3 nucleotides read TGTGCCAGTAGTATGCAGGGGGCTGGGGCCAACGTCCTGACTTTC.

The V and J genes are TRBV28 and TRBJ1-2, with a weak D call TRBD1 (5 bases). Per the germline V gene, CDR1 is MDHEN and CDR2 is SYDVKM. V was clipped by 6 bases and J by 4 bases, with 21 bases between them. This CDR3 spans 16 amino acids. CDR3 nucleotide sequence: TGTGCCAGCAGACCTGGAGGGGTGGACCGCGGCTATGGCTACACCTTC. Translating it yields CASRPGGVDRGYGYTF.

The chain carries TRBV7-8 and TRBJ2-3, with TRBD1 as a possible D gene (6 bases). The length of the CDR3 is 15 residues. V gave up 3 bases and J gave up 5 bases, with 15 bases separating them. Germline V lookup: CDR1 SGHVS, CDR2 FQNEAQ. The CDR3 spells CASSFQGSLQDTQYF. The CDR3 region has the DNA TGTGCCAGCAGCTTCCAGGGGTCATTGCAAGATACGCAGTATTTT.

The chain links TRBV29-1 to TRBJ2-5; possibly TRBD2 for D (6 bases). The germline V and J ends were trimmed by 3 bases and 5 bases, with 13 bases remaining between them. The germline CDR1 and CDR2 sequences are SQVTM and ANQGSEA. The CDR3 is 13 residues long. The CDR3 spells CSVDGAGWETQYF. The CDR3 coding sequence is TGCAGCGTTGACGGGGCGGGATGGGAGACCCAGTACTTC.

The genes are TRBV15 and TRBJ2-1, with D possibly matching TRBD2 (5 bases). Germline CDR1 and CDR2: LNHNV and YYDKDF (reference sequence). Trimming took 3 bases from V and 13 from J, leaving 19 bases between them. The CDR3 covers 14 residues. This CDR3 reads CATSSGWTAILQFF. CDR3 nucleotide sequence: TGTGCCACCAGCAGCGGTTGGACTGCAATCTTACAGTTCTTC.

The chain couples TRBV30 to TRBJ1-3, with D hard to call. Looked up from germline, CDR1 is GTSNPN and CDR2 is SVGIG (reference sequence). V was clipped by 2 bases and J by 0 bases, with 5 bases between them. The CDR3 is 13 amino acids. This chain's CDR3 is CAWSPSSGNTIYF. The CDR3, as DNA: TGTGCCTGGAGTCCCAGCTCTGGAAACACCATATATTTT.

The chain's CDR3 is CASSLRGQRSTDTQYF. CDR3 bases: TGCGCCAGCAGCTTGAGGGGACAGCGAAGCACAGATACGCAGTATTTT. V usage is TRBV5-1 and J usage is TRBJ2-3, with 7 bases lining up with TRBD1. After removal of 1 base from V and 0 bases from J, the junction contained 5 bases not matched to a gene. Germline CDR1 and CDR2: SGHRS and YFSETQ. This CDR3 region has 16 residues. Full variable domain (rest looked up from reference TRBV5-1 and TRBJ2-3): KAGVTQTPRYLIKTRGQQVTLSCSPISGHRSVSWYQQTPGQGLQFLFEYFSETQRNKGNFPGRFSGRQFSNSRSEMNVSTLELGDSALYLCASSLRGQRSTDTQYFGPGTRLTVL.

This clone has just one count. The rearrangement uses TRBV20-1 and TRBJ1-1, with D maybe TRBD1 (6 bases). CDR3 size: 13 residues. The V gene lost 3 bases and the J gene lost 11 bases, with 19 bases spanning the gap. CDR1 and CDR2 from the germline V gene are DFQATT and SNEGSKA (reference sequence). This CDR3 is CSASLGWTVGAFF. Here the CDR3 DNA reads TGCAGTGCTAGTCTCGGATGGACAGTCGGGGCTTTCTTT.

A word on this clone: The sample holds other DNA sequences that translate to the same CDR3. The rearrangement uses TRBV7-2 and TRBJ2-7; no clear D gene. Germline CDR1 SGHTA, CDR2 FQGNSA. The ends were cut back, 4 bases at V and 4 bases at J, with 5 bases in the middle. The CDR3 runs 11 residues. In DNA form, the CDR3 reads TGTGCCAGCAGCTCATTTTACGAGCAGTACTTC. Translation gives CASSSFYEQYF. Filled out from reference TRBV7-2 and TRBJ2-7, the complete variable domain reads GAGVSQSPSNKVTEKGKDVELRCDPISGHTALYWYRQSLGQGLEFLIYFQGNSAPDKSGLPSDRFSAERTGGSVSTLTIQRTQQEDSAVYLCASSSFYEQYFGPGTRLTVT.

J is TRBJ2-1 and V is TRBV5-1; 9 bases agree with TRBD1. Germline CDR1 and CDR2: SGHRS and YFSETQ. J lost 8 bases, V lost 4 bases, and 10 bases had no gene match. The CDR3 is 15 amino acids. As DNA, the CDR3 is TGCGCCAGCAGCGGACCGGGACAGGGTGGTCATGAGCAGTTCTTC. Its protein product is CASSGPGQGGHEQFF. Full variable domain (missing parts from reference TRBV5-1 and TRBJ2-1): KAGVTQTPRYLIKTRGQQVTLSCSPISGHRSVSWYQQTPGQGLQFLFEYFSETQRNKGNFPGRFSGRQFSNSRSEMNVSTLELGDSALYLCASSGPGQGGHEQFFGPGTRLTVL.